These 5 T cell receptor beta chains came from one sample sequenced in a study of T cells after yellow fever vaccination. TCRdb re-derived calls from the 5' RACE reads in MiXCR, one entry per CDR3 protein. Of some 350,000 distinct CDR3 sequences listed, about 6% are singletons. The source was PBMCs, collected 5 days after the yellow fever booster vaccination. The receptor set was obtained from a man younger than 45 who received the YFV17D yellow fever vaccine.

This rearrangement joins TRBV24-1 to TRBJ2-3; D not resolved. From germline, CDR1 is KGHDR and CDR2 SFDVKD. Trimming took 9 bases from V and 0 from J, leaving 15 bases between them. This CDR3 comprises 15 residues. The CDR3 DNA follows: TGTGCCACCTCAGACGATGCCCTTAGCACAGATACGCAGTATTTT. Translated, it gives CATSDDALSTDTQYF.

This rearrangement joins TRBV12-3 or TRBV12-4 to TRBJ1-5; no clear D gene. The CDR3 covers 13 residues. V was shortened by 3 bases and J by 6 bases, with 9 bases between the two germline ends. CDR3 in DNA: TGTGCCAGCAGTTTCGACGCGAGTCAGCCCCAGCATTTT. Translated: CASSFDASQPQHF.

Many counts were recorded for this clonotype. V gene TRBV5-1 combines with J gene TRBJ2-7; D is possibly TRBD1 (6 bases). Trimming removed 4 bases at V and 4 bases at J, with 9 bases between. This CDR3 has 12 amino acids. In germline, CDR1 is SGHRS, CDR2 YFSETQ. CDR3 DNA sequence: TGCGCCAGCAGCAAGGACAGTTACGAGCAGTACTTC. Translated, it gives CASSKDSYEQYF.

This clonotype was picked up many times. The V call is TRBV20-1, the J call TRBJ2-1; 7 bases match TRBD2. Looked up from germline, CDR1 is DFQATT and CDR2 is SNEGSKA (reference sequence). V trimming: 1 base; J trimming: 7 bases; junction bases outside the gene matches: 7. The CDR3 has 14 residues. CDR3 nucleotide sequence: TGCAGTGCTAGAGGGGTATCGCGGGAGAATGAGCAGTTCTTC. It specifies CSARGVSRENEQFF.

A few counts support this clonotype. The chain recombines TRBV6-2 or TRBV6-3 with TRBJ2-3; D not resolved. CDR3 length: 12 amino acids. Germline V gives CDR1 MNHEY, CDR2 SVGEGT. V lost 6 bases to trimming and J lost 4 bases, with 8 bases between them. CDR3 amino acids: CASSHTPDTQYF. The CDR3 DNA is TGTGCCAGCAGCCACACCCCAGATACGCAGTATTTT.